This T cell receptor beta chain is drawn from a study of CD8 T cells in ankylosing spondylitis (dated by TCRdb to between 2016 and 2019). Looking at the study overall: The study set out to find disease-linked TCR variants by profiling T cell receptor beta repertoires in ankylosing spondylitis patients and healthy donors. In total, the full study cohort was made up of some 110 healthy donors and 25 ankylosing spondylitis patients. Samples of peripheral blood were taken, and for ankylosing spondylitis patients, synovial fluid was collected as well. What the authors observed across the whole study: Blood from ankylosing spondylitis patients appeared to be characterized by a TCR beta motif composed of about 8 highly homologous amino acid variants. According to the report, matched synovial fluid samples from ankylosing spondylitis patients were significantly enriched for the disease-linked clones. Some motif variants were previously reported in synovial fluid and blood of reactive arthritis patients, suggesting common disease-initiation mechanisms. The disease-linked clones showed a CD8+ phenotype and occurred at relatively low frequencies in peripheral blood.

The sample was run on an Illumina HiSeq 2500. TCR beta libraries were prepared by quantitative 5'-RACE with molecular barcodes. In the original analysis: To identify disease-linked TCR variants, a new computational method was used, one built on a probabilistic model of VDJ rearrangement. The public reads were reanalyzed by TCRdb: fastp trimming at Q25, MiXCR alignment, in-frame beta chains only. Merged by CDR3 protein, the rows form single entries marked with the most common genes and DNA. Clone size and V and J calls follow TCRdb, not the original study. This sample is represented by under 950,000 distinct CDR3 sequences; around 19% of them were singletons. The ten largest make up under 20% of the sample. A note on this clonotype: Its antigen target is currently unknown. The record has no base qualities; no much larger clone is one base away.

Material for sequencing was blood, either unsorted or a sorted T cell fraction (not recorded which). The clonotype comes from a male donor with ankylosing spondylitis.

The DNA sequence is as follows: TGCGCCAGCAGCCTAATTACAGGAACGGCCACCGGGGAGCTGTTTTTT. This encodes CASSLITGTATGELFF. This sequence uses TRBV5-1 and TRBJ2-2; the D gene is perhaps TRBD1, from 5 matching bases. V is clipped by 4 bases and J by 4 bases, and the sequence between their germline boundaries is 17 bases long. The CDR3 has 16 amino acids, counting the end cysteine and phenylalanine. Here the CDR3 DNA is all that survives: 48 bases in frame from base 1. The germline V gene specifies SGHRS as CDR1 and YFSETQ as CDR2.